Following are 14 T cell receptor beta chains from one sample sequenced in a study of identical twins. TCRdb itself ran the 5' RACE reads through MiXCR, one entry per CDR3 protein. The sample comprises about 690,000 distinct CDR3 sequences, 5.5% to 7.5% of which are singletons, and approximately 2% rests with the top ten. Sequencing used naive T cells sorted from blood. The source is a young man in good health.

The sample holds a few counts of this clonotype. The chain joins TRBV7-2 to TRBJ1-1; D not certain. This CDR3 spans 13 amino acids. The V gene's germline CDR1 is SGHTA and CDR2 FQGNSA. Trimming removed 5 bases at V and 4 bases at J, with 11 bases between. In DNA form, the CDR3 reads TGTGCCAGCAGCCGTATTACGGGCACTGAAGCTTTCTTT. Encoded protein: CASSRITGTEAFF.

This clonotype was observed a few times. The chain links TRBV7-2 to TRBJ2-7; D ambiguous. There are 17 residues in the CDR3. Trimming stripped 3 bases from V and 7 bases from J, with 25 bases between. CDR1 is SGHTA, CDR2 FQGNSA, per germline. CDR3 region: CASSFHPVELLGSEQYF. The CDR3 nucleotides are TGTGCCAGCAGCTTCCATCCAGTAGAACTACTTGGATCAGAGCAGTACTTC.

The rearrangement links TRBV6-2 or TRBV6-3 to TRBJ1-5; D is uncertain. CDR1 MNHEY and CDR2 SVGEGT come from the germline V gene. Trimming stripped 2 bases from V and 0 bases from J, with 11 bases between. This CDR3 has 16 amino acids. CDR3 bases: TGTGCCAGCAGTTACGGGCCAGCTTATAGCAATCAGCCCCAGCATTTT. It yields the protein CASSYGPAYSNQPQHF.

This clonotype has at least ten counts. The J gene is TRBJ2-7, the V gene TRBV6-5; 7 bases match TRBD1. Trimming took 4 bases from V and 8 from J; bases not matched to a gene: 5. Germline V CDR1 and CDR2: MNHEY, SVGAGI. This CDR3 spans 12 amino acids. In DNA form, the CDR3 reads TGTGCCAGCAGTTCCGGGACAGAGCAGCAGTACTTC. Translation gives CASSSGTEQQYF.

This clonotype was seen at least ten times. This chain links TRBV29-1 with TRBJ2-1; 7 bases agree with TRBD1. This CDR3 contains 15 residues. Looked up from germline, CDR1 is SQVTM and CDR2 is ANQGSEA. V shed 6 bases and J 0 bases; nucleotides not matched to a gene: 8. In nucleotides, the CDR3 is TGCAGCGTGGACTCGACAGGGAGCTCCTACAATGAGCAGTTCTTC. This encodes CSVDSTGSSYNEQFF.

This clonotype was recorded at least ten times. The chain is built from TRBV5-6 and TRBJ2-6, with D tentatively TRBD2 (6 bases). CDR1 is SGHDT, CDR2 YYEEEE, per germline. V lost 3 bases and J 0 bases, leaving 19 bases between the germline ends. This CDR3 spans 19 amino acids. The CDR3 DNA is TGTGCCAGCAGCTATCTAACGTTCGCCGGGAGCTCTGGGGCCAACGTCCTGACTTTC. Translation gives CASSYLTFAGSSGANVLTF.

This clonotype was counted many times. V and J are TRBV6-1 and TRBJ2-2; TRBD1 might be the D (6 bases). Deletions cut 3 bases from V and 1 base from J, with 9 bases between. This CDR3 contains 15 residues. Germline V gives CDR1 MNHNS, CDR2 SASEGT. CDR3 in DNA: TGTGCCAGCAGTGACCAGACAGGGAACACCGGGGAGCTGTTTTTT. It translates to CASSDQTGNTGELFF.

This clonotype has just a few counts. This chain links TRBV4-2 with TRBJ1-2; no firm D call. V was trimmed by 0 bases and J by 4 bases, leaving 6 bases between them. The CDR3 has 13 residues. Looked up from germline, CDR1 is LGHNA and CDR2 is YNFKEQ. The CDR3 sequence is CASSQEYSYGYTF. The CDR3 nucleotides are TGTGCCAGCAGCCAAGAATACAGCTATGGCTACACCTTC.

The table lists this clonotype with many counts. The CDR3 sequence is CSGGARQETQYF. The CDR3 bases are TGCAGCGGAGGGGCTCGTCAAGAGACCCAGTACTTC. The chain recombines TRBV29-1 with TRBJ2-5; D may correspond to TRBD1 or TRBD2 (5 bases each). V lost 7 bases and J lost 2, with 11 bases in between. Per germline, CDR1 SQVTM and CDR2 ANQGSEA. CDR3 length equals 12 residues.

This clonotype has ten or more counts. This chain connects TRBV7-3 to TRBJ2-5, with TRBD2 matching 8 bases. CDR3 length: 14 amino acids. The germline V gene encodes CDR1 SGHTA and CDR2 FQGTGA. The trim removed 1 base at V and 9 bases at J, leaving 7 bases unmatched. CDR3 amino acids: CASSLKAGALPQYF. Written as DNA, the CDR3 is TGTGCCAGCAGCTTAAAAGCGGGAGCCCTCCCCCAGTACTTC.

This clonotype appeared a few times. J is TRBJ2-3 and V is TRBV3-1; 10 bases line up with TRBD1. Germline V CDR1 and CDR2: LGHDT, YNNKEL (reference sequence). The CDR3 sequence is 15 residues long. J was trimmed by 4 bases and V by 4 bases; bases with no gene match: 5. The CDR3 DNA reads as TGTGCCAGCAGCCCCGAAGGACAGGGGGCAGATACGCAGTATTTT. Protein product: CASSPEGQGADTQYF.

V usage is TRBV3-1 and J usage is TRBJ2-1; 9 bases are a match to TRBD2. The V gene's germline CDR1 is LGHDT and CDR2 YNNKEL (reference sequence). The CDR3 is made up of 17 amino acids. The ends lost 0 bases at V and 8 bases at J; junction bases unmatched: 11. The CDR3 region is CASSQEGRTSVHYEQFF. CDR3 nucleotides: TGTGCCAGCAGCCAAGAAGGGAGGACTAGCGTGCACTATGAGCAGTTCTTC.

V usage is TRBV5-1 and J usage is TRBJ2-2; maybe TRBD2 (5 bases). V gave up 5 bases and J gave up 5 bases, with 10 bases separating them. There are 13 residues in the CDR3. Germline V gives CDR1 SGHRS, CDR2 YFSETQ. CDR3 DNA sequence: TGCGCCAGCAGGCAAGAGGGAACCGGGGAGCTGTTTTTT. This translates into CASRQEGTGELFF.

In this sample, this clonotype turned up many times. V is TRBV20-1 and J is TRBJ2-1; 10 positions agree with TRBD2. Germline trimming cut 1 base from V and 1 base from J; bases unmatched to any gene: 1. The CDR3 is made up of 15 amino acids. CDR1 and CDR2 (germline): DFQATT, SNEGSKA (reference sequence). The CDR3 loop is CSARASGGSYNEQFF. CDR3 DNA: TGCAGTGCTAGAGCTAGCGGGGGATCCTACAATGAGCAGTTCTTC.